The clone carrying this T cell receptor beta chain appeared once. Measured with immunoSEQ multiplex PCR; TCRdb has only the in-frame clones, and not every one. The data show over 200,000 clones, with about 91% seen just once and around a tenth held by the top ten. The data stem from a study of blood T cell repertoires in COVID-19. Across the study: In each case, the material was cDNA or gDNA derived from T cells, B-cell-depleted T cells, or PBMCs.

The CDR3 runs to 14 residues. Germline values: CDR1 LGHDT, CDR2 YNNKEL (reference sequence). The ends lost 1 base at V and 4 bases at J; junction bases unmatched: 0. This clonotype originated in a young man with acute COVID-19. The V call is TRBV3-1 (or the pseudogene TRBV3-2), the J call TRBJ1-2; 10 bases line up with TRBD1. The material sequenced was PBMCs or T cells enriched from blood (not recorded which). In DNA, the CDR3 is TGTGCCAGCAGCCAAGGGACAGGGGGCTATGGCTACACCTTC. This codes for CASSQGTGGYGYTF.